The 32 T cell receptor beta chains presented below share a single source sample, sequenced in a study of technical replicates of blood from several donors (TCRdb year 2017). Library prep was done by the immunoSEQ multiplex PCR assay. Drawn from immuneACCESS, this table holds only the in-frame rearrangements with V and J called that TCRdb kept. Clones are partly lost; checked studies trace under half to an unresolved V gene and leave the rest unexplained. This sample lists approximately 70,000 clones; roughly 92% were detected once. Around 0.38% of the sample lies in the top ten. The sequenced sample consisted of T cells isolated from PBMCs. Every receptor here comes from a human donor in good health.

The chain combines TRBV5-4 with TRBJ2-7; 10 bases align to TRBD1. The CDR3 is made up of 15 amino acids. V shed 3 bases, J shed 3 bases, and the junction held 6 bases outside the gene matches. Per the germline V gene, CDR1 is SGHNT and CDR2 is YYREEE (reference sequence). CDR3 region: CASSSPGDRGYEQYF. CDR3 sequence (DNA): TGTGCCAGCAGCTCACCAGGGGACAGGGGCTACGAGCAGTACTTC.

The sample holds one count of this clone. This sequence joins TRBV10-3 and TRBJ2-3, with D possibly being TRBD1 (5 bases). Trimming shortened V by 10 bases and J by 3 bases, and 14 bases separated the two germline ends. Germline V gene data show CDR1 as ENHRY and CDR2 as SYGVKD. This CDR3 is 13 amino acids long. This chain's CDR3 is CATAGMGTDTQYF. CDR3 DNA sequence: TGTGCCACTGCAGGGATGGGGACAGATACGCAGTATTTT.

This clone was observed a handful of times. V is TRBV6-6 and J is TRBJ1-1, with D unclear. CDR3 length: 15 amino acids. Germline CDR1 reads MNHNY; CDR2 reads SVGAGI (reference sequence). Trimming shortened V by 2 bases and J by 3 bases, and 13 bases separated the two germline ends. The CDR3 DNA is TGTGCCAGCAGTTACCCGGGCCTCGGGGACACTGAAGCTTTCTTT. As protein: CASSYPGLGDTEAFF.

The chain carries TRBV28 and TRBJ1-5, with TRBD1 matching 12 bases. The CDR3 contains 16 residues. Trimming took 4 bases from V and 3 from J; bases not matched to a gene: 4. Germline CDR1 reads MDHEN; CDR2 reads SYDVKM. This CDR3 is CASSWDRGPYNQPQHF. CDR3 bases: TGTGCCAGCAGTTGGGACAGGGGGCCCTACAATCAGCCCCAGCATTTT. Variable domain in full (rest from reference TRBV28 and TRBJ1-5): DVKVTQSSRYLVKRTGEKVFLECVQDMDHENMFWYRQDPGLGLRLIYFSYDVKMKEKGDIPEGYSVSREKKERFSLILESASTNQTSMYLCASSWDRGPYNQPQHFGDGTRLSIL.

The chain joins TRBV7-9 to TRBJ1-3; D possibly corresponds to TRBD1 (5 bases). CDR3 size: 16 residues. Germline CDR1 SEHNR, CDR2 FQNEAQ (reference sequence). V was pared by 5 bases and J by 0 bases, with 14 bases between. The CDR3 spells CASSPRQPISGNTIYF. CDR3 bases: TGTGCCAGCAGCCCTCGACAGCCCATCTCTGGAAACACCATATATTTT. The whole variable domain, filled in from reference TRBV7-9 and TRBJ1-3, reads DTGVSQNPRHKITKRGQNVTFRCDPISEHNRLYWYRQTLGQGPEFLTYFQNEAQLEKSRLLSDRFSAERPKGSFSTLEIQRTEQGDSAMYLCASSPRQPISGNTIYFGEGSWLTVV.

The chain couples TRBV5-1 to TRBJ1-4; 7 nucleotides agree with TRBD1. V gave up 3 bases and J gave up 6 bases; unmatched junction bases: 8. CDR1 SGHRS and CDR2 YFSETQ come from the germline V gene. This CDR3 has 15 amino acids. The CDR3 here is CASSSSTGQHEKLFF. The CDR3 region has the DNA TGCGCCAGCAGCTCCTCGACAGGGCAACATGAAAAACTGTTTTTT.

The J gene is TRBJ2-7, the V gene TRBV9; TRBD2 is a possible D gene (6 bases). The germline V gene encodes CDR1 SGDLS and CDR2 YYNGEE. Trimming shortened V by 0 bases and J by 2 bases, and 12 bases separated the two germline ends. CDR3 size: 15 residues. The CDR3 DNA reads as TGTGCCAGCAGCGTAGGCGGGACGGTCGCCTACGAGCAGTACTTC. This gives the protein CASSVGGTVAYEQYF.

The chain employs TRBV6-6 and TRBJ2-7; 10 bases agree with TRBD1. V shed 6 bases, J shed 7 bases, and the junction held 9 bases outside the gene matches. Germline CDR1 MNHNY, CDR2 SVGAGI (reference sequence). This CDR3 is built from 14 residues. CDR3 DNA sequence: TGTGCCAGCAGCCCCGGGACAGGGGTTCGGGAGCAGTACTTC. It translates to CASSPGTGVREQYF.

This chain uses TRBV9 with TRBJ2-7; TRBD2 agrees at 7 bases. This CDR3 region has 14 residues. The J segment lost 2 bases and the V segment lost 2 bases, leaving 4 bases of the junction unmatched. CDR1 and CDR2 from the germline V gene are SGDLS and YYNGEE. CDR3 sequence reads: CASSVGGSTYEQYF. The CDR3 DNA reads as TGTGCCAGCAGCGTCGGCGGGAGTACCTACGAGCAGTACTTC.

This chain connects TRBV7-8 to TRBJ1-2; 9 nucleotides line up with TRBD1. With 1 base clipped from V and 8 bases from J, the junction kept 11 bases outside the gene matches. The germline V gene has CDR1 SGHVS and CDR2 FQNEAQ. The CDR3 spans 16 residues. The CDR3 region is CASSLDGDRALSGYTF. Written as DNA, the CDR3 is TGTGCCAGCAGCTTAGATGGGGACAGGGCGCTATCAGGCTACACCTTC. The whole variable domain, filled in from reference TRBV7-8 and TRBJ1-2, reads GAGVSQSPRYKVAKRGQDVALRCDPISGHVSLFWYQQALGQGPEFLTYFQNEAQLDKSGLPSDRFFAERPEGSVSTLKIQRTQQEDSAVYLCASSLDGDRALSGYTFGSGTRLTVV.

The genes are TRBV10-1 and TRBJ2-7; TRBD2 aligns across 7 bases. In germline, CDR1 is WNHNN, CDR2 SYGVQD (reference sequence). The CDR3 has 14 residues. After removal of 3 bases from V and 3 bases from J, the junction contained 5 bases not matched to a gene. The CDR3 nucleotides are TGCGCCAGCAGTGAAGGCGGGAGTAACTACGAGCAGTACTTC. Amino acids: CASSEGGSNYEQYF.

The chain joins TRBV29-1 to TRBJ2-7, with 9 bases aligning to TRBD1. Trimming removed 5 bases from V and 2 bases from J; junction bases left unmatched: 7. The CDR3 length is 14 residues. Germline loops: CDR1 SQVTM, CDR2 ANQGSEA. Here the CDR3 reads CSVPWGQGAYEQYF. The DNA for the CDR3 is TGCAGCGTTCCATGGGGACAGGGAGCCTACGAGCAGTACTTC.

The genes are TRBV5-1 and TRBJ2-1; 7 bases map to TRBD2. The V gene's germline CDR1 is SGHRS and CDR2 YFSETQ. CDR3 length: 14 residues. Trimming at V came to 6 bases and at J to 0 bases, leaving 3 bases not matched to a gene. CDR3 amino acids: CASMSGTSYNEQFF. The CDR3 DNA reads as TGCGCCAGCATGAGCGGGACCTCCTACAATGAGCAGTTCTTC.

The chain is built from TRBV5-5 and TRBJ1-2, with D possibly TRBD1 on 5 matching bases. Germline V gene sequence: CDR1 SGHKS, CDR2 YYEKEE (reference sequence). This CDR3 spans 14 amino acids. The germline V and J ends were trimmed by 1 base and 3 bases, with 10 bases remaining between them. The chain's CDR3 is CASSLQGVDYGYTF. The DNA of the CDR3 is TGTGCCAGCAGCTTGCAGGGTGTTGACTATGGCTACACCTTC.

The chain carries TRBV30 and TRBJ1-2; tentatively, D is TRBD1 (5 bases). Trimming took 3 bases from V and 2 from J, leaving 10 bases between them. Per the germline V gene, CDR1 is GTSNPN and CDR2 is SVGIG (reference sequence). The CDR3 has 13 amino acids. The CDR3 coding sequence is TGTGCCTGGAGCTTCGACAGCAACTATGGCTACACCTTC. The encoded protein is CAWSFDSNYGYTF.

The chain couples TRBV7-9 to TRBJ2-5, with 11 bases aligning to TRBD2. This CDR3 has 16 amino acids. The junction had 8 bases not matched to a gene; V was cut back by 4 bases and J by 4 bases. The germline V gene encodes CDR1 SEHNR and CDR2 FQNEAQ (reference sequence). The CDR3 nucleotides are TGTGCCAGCAGCTCAAGGACTAGCGGGTTTGGAGAGACCCAGTACTTC. The encoded protein is CASSSRTSGFGETQYF.

The chain combines TRBV10-3 with TRBJ2-2; perhaps TRBD2 as D (6 bases). CDR1 is ENHRY, CDR2 SYGVKD, per germline. Trimming took off 4 bases at V and 4 bases at J, with 10 bases between the two ends. CDR3 length equals 14 residues. In DNA, the CDR3 is TGTGCCATCAGTGGGGACTCCGGCACCGGGGAGCTGTTTTTT. Translated, it gives CAISGDSGTGELFF.

The chain combines TRBV10-3 with TRBJ1-4; D is unclear. This CDR3 has 18 amino acids. Germline values: CDR1 ENHRY, CDR2 SYGVKD. Trimming removed 4 bases from V and 0 bases from J, with 18 bases in between. The CDR3 here is CAISAASGMIPTNEKLFF. CDR3 nucleotide sequence: TGTGCCATCAGTGCAGCAAGCGGAATGATACCAACTAATGAAAAACTGTTTTTT.

The chain uses TRBV4-2 and TRBJ2-6; possibly TRBD1 for D (6 bases). This CDR3 region has 17 residues. The V and J ends lost 1 base and 2 bases respectively, with 12 bases between them. CDR1 is LGHNA, CDR2 YNFKEQ, per germline. The DNA for the CDR3 is TGTGCCAGCAGCCAAGCGCCTTCAGGGGCTGGGGCCAACGTCCTGACTTTC. As protein: CASSQAPSGAGANVLTF.

The CDR3 here is CASSLLTSAHYEQYF. In nucleotides, the CDR3 is TGTGCCAGCAGCCTATTGACTAGCGCCCACTACGAGCAGTACTTC. The chain combines TRBV7-2 with TRBJ2-7; 8 bases line up with TRBD2. CDR1 and CDR2 from the germline V gene are SGHTA and FQGNSA. V dropped 5 bases and J dropped 3; count of bases not matched to a gene: 9. The CDR3 is 15 amino acids.

The chain joins TRBV4-1 to TRBJ2-2, with 10 bases lining up with TRBD2. The CDR3 has 18 residues. V gave up 4 bases and J gave up 4 bases; unmatched junction bases: 12. Germline V gene sequence: CDR1 MGHRA, CDR2 YSYEKL. CDR3 coding DNA: TGCGCCAGCAGCCCGCCTCTAGCGGGGGTCGCGGGCACCGGGGAGCTGTTTTTT. Encoded protein: CASSPPLAGVAGTGELFF.

In this sample, this clone turned up a few times. This rearrangement joins TRBV2 to TRBJ2-7, with D perhaps TRBD1 (5 bases). CDR1 is SNHLY, CDR2 FYNNEI, per germline. V was cut by 3 bases and J by 1 base, with 13 bases left in between. This CDR3 is 15 amino acids long. The CDR3 coding sequence is TGTGCCAGCAGTGACAGGGCTTTTGTATCCTACGAGCAGTACTTC. It translates to CASSDRAFVSYEQYF.

The chain links TRBV5-1 to TRBJ1-3; D remains unclear. The CDR3 has 16 residues. The V gene's germline CDR1 is SGHRS and CDR2 YFSETQ. The V end lost 0 bases, the J end lost 1 base, and 11 bases lay between the germline ends. CDR3 DNA sequence: TGCGCCAGCAGCTTGGAAGGGAGTTTTTCTGGAAACACCATATATTTT. It codes for CASSLEGSFSGNTIYF.

This sequence joins TRBV5-1 and TRBJ2-1, with 10 bases fitting TRBD2. The CDR3 runs 16 residues. The J segment lost 4 bases and the V segment lost 0 bases, leaving 4 bases of the junction unmatched. Germline assignment: CDR1 SGHRS and CDR2 YFSETQ. The CDR3 is CASSLGGTSVYNEQFF. CDR3 DNA: TGCGCCAGCAGCTTGGGAGGGACTAGCGTGTACAATGAGCAGTTCTTC.

V usage is TRBV19 and J usage is TRBJ2-7; tentatively, D is TRBD2 (6 bases). Germline values: CDR1 LNHDA, CDR2 SQIVND (reference sequence). The CDR3 is 13 amino acids. Between the trimmed V and J ends, which lost 7 bases and 6 bases, there was a span of 16 bases. Here the CDR3 reads CASTIGGAGEQYF. CDR3 DNA: TGTGCCAGTACCATAGGAGGGGCGGGCGAGCAGTACTTC.

The chain joins TRBV9 to TRBJ2-3; 9 nucleotides align to TRBD2. The CDR3 is 17 amino acids. CDR1 and CDR2 (germline): SGDLS, YYNGEE. The junction had 10 bases not matched to a gene; V was cut back by 3 bases and J by 2 bases. The CDR3 here is CASSGLGTSPYTDTQYF. Here the CDR3 DNA reads TGTGCCAGCAGCGGGCTGGGGACTAGCCCATACACAGATACGCAGTATTTT. Combining the CDR3 with reference TRBV9 and TRBJ2-3 gives the whole variable domain DSGVTQTPKHLITATGQRVTLRCSPRSGDLSVYWYQQSLDQGLQFLIQYYNGEERAKGNILERFSAQQFPDLHSELNLSSLELGDSALYFCASSGLGTSPYTDTQYFGPGTRLTVL.

A single count supports this clone. V is TRBV7-9 and J is TRBJ2-7; tentative D call: TRBD2 (5 bases). Germline-derived CDR1 and CDR2 are SEHNR and FQNEAQ (reference sequence). Trimming removed 3 bases at V and 3 bases at J, with 9 bases between. The CDR3 length is 13 residues. CDR3 region: CASSFDRDYEQYF. The DNA of the CDR3 is TGTGCCAGCAGCTTCGATCGGGACTACGAGCAGTACTTC.

This sequence joins TRBV28 and TRBJ1-1, with unresolved D. CDR3 length: 14 amino acids. V lost 2 bases, J lost 2 bases, and 9 bases lay in between. From germline, CDR1 is MDHEN and CDR2 SYDVKM. The CDR3 reads CASSLTGINTEAFF. CDR3 sequence (DNA): TGTGCCAGCAGTTTAACGGGAATTAACACTGAAGCTTTCTTT.

V gene TRBV19 combines with J gene TRBJ2-1; the D gene is possibly TRBD2 (6 bases). The germline V gene has CDR1 LNHDA and CDR2 SQIVND (reference sequence). The CDR3 contains 13 residues. Trimming pared 6 bases from V and 9 bases from J, leaving 15 bases between. CDR3 DNA: TGTGCCAGTAGCTCGTCCGGGAGAAGTGAGCAGTTCTTC. This encodes CASSSSGRSEQFF.

V usage is TRBV19 and J usage is TRBJ1-5; D unclear. The length of the CDR3 is 15 residues. Germline V lookup: CDR1 LNHDA, CDR2 SQIVND (reference sequence). The germline V and J ends were trimmed by 2 bases and 9 bases, with 17 bases remaining between them. The CDR3 DNA sequence: TGTGCCAGTAGTATACGAGAGGTTGACCGTCGGCCCCAGCATTTT. Encoded protein: CASSIREVDRRPQHF.

The chain uses TRBV5-4 and TRBJ1-2; weak D call: TRBD1 (5 bases). Germline V gene sequence: CDR1 SGHNT, CDR2 YYREEE (reference sequence). With 0 bases removed from V and 2 bases from J, the gap between germline ends came to 17 bases. The CDR3 totals 17 residues. CDR3 sequence reads: CASSLAKGNSPNYGYTF. The DNA of the CDR3 is TGTGCCAGCAGCTTGGCCAAGGGGAACAGTCCCAACTATGGCTACACCTTC.

The chain links TRBV28 to TRBJ1-1, with TRBD1 matching 8 bases. There are 14 residues in the CDR3. In germline, CDR1 is MDHEN, CDR2 SYDVKM. Unmatched junction bases numbered 10, after V lost 5 bases and J lost 8 bases. This CDR3 is CASSLLGQGNEAFF. CDR3 bases: TGTGCCAGCAGTCTATTAGGACAGGGTAACGAAGCTTTCTTT. The entire variable domain, with the rest obtained from reference TRBV28 and TRBJ1-1, is as follows: DVKVTQSSRYLVKRTGEKVFLECVQDMDHENMFWYRQDPGLGLRLIYFSYDVKMKEKGDIPEGYSVSREKKERFSLILESASTNQTSMYLCASSLLGQGNEAFFGQGTRLTVV.